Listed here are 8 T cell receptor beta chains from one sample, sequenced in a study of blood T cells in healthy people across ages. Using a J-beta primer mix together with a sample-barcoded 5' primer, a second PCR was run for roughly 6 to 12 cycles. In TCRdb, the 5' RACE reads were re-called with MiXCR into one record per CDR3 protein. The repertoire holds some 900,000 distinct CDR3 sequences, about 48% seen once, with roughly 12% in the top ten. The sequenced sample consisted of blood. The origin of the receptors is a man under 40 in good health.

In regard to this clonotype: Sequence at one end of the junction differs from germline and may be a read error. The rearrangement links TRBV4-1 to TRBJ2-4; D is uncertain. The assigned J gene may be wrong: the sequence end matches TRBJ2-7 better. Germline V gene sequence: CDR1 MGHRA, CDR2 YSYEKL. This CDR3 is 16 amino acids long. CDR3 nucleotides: TGCGCCAGCAGCCAAGATTGGAGCGCCAACTCCAACGAGCAGTACTTC. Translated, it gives CASSQDWSANSNEQYF.

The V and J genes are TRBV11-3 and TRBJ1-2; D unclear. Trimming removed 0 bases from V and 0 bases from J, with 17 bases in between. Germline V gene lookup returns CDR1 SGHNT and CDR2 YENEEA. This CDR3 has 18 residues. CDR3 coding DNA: TGTGCCAGCAGCTTAGATCGTCAATCCGGGTTGGCTAACTATGGCTACACCTTC. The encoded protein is CASSLDRQSGLANYGYTF.

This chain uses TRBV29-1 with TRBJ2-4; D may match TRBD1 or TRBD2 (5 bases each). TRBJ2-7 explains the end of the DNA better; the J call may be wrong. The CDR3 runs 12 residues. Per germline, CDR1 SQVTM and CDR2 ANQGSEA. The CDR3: CSVDRDVYEQYF. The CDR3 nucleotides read TGCAGCGTCGACCGGGACGTCTACGAGCAGTACTTC.

The CDR3 nucleotides read TGTGCCAGCAGTTTAGGACCAGAGTATAGCAATCAGCCCCAGCATTTT. It translates to CASSLGPEYSNQPQHF. The chain uses TRBV12-3 or TRBV12-4 and TRBJ1-5; no clear D. This CDR3 contains 16 residues. Between the trimmed V and J ends, which lost 1 base and 0 bases, there was a span of 10 bases.

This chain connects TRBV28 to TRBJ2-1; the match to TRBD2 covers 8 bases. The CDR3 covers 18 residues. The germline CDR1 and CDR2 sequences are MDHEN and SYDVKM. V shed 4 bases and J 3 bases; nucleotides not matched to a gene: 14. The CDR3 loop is CASSSPLISGGLYNEQFF. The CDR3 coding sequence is TGTGCCAGCAGTTCGCCCCTTATCAGCGGGGGCCTCTACAATGAGCAGTTCTTC.

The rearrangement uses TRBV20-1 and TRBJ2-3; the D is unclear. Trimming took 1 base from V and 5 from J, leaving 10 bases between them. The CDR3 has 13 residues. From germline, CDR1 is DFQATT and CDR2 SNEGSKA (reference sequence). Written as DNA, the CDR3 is TGCAGTGCTAGAGGCTCCCCTAGAGATACGCAGTATTTT. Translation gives CSARGSPRDTQYF.

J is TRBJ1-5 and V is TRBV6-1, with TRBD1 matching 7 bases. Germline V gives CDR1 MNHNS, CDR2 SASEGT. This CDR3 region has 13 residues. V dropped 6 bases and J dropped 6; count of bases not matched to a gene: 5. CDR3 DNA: TGTGCCAGCAGCGACAGGGAGGGTCAGCCCCAGCATTTT. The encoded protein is CASSDREGQPQHF.

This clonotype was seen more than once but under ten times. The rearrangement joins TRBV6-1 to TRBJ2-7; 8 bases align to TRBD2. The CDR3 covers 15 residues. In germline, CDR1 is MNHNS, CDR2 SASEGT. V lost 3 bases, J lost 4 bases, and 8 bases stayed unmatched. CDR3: CASSDYGGAQYEQYF. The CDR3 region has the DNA TGTGCCAGCAGTGATTACGGGGGGGCCCAATACGAGCAGTACTTC.